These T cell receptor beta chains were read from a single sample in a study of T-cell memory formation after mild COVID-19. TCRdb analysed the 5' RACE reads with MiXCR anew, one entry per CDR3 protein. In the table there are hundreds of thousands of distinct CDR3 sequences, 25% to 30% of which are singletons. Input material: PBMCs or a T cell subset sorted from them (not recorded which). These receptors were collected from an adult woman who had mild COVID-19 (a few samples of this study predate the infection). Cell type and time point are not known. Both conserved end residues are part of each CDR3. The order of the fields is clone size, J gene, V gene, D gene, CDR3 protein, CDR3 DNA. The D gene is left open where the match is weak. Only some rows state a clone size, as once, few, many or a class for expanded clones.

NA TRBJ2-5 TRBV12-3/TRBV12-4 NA CASSFVPETQYF TGTGCCAGCAGTTTCGTCCCCGAGACCCAGTACTTC
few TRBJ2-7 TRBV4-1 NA CASSRHGSSSYEQYF TGCGCCAGCAGCCGCCACGGTTCCAGCTCCTACGAGCAGTACTTC
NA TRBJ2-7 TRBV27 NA CASSDYQVYEQYF TGTGCCAGCAGTGATTATCAGGTCTACGAGCAGTACTTC
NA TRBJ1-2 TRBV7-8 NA CASSLEDWGGYGYTF TGTGCCAGCAGCTTAGAGGATTGGGGGGGCTATGGCTACACCTTC
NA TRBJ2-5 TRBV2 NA CASSETGGQETQYF TGTGCCAGCAGTGAGACAGGCGGCCAAGAGACCCAGTACTTC
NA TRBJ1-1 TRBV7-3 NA CASSSSGLNTEAFF TGTGCCAGCAGCTCTTCGGGGCTGAACACTGAAGCTTTCTTT
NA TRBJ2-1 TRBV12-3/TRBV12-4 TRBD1 CASSFGPDRAPDEQFF TGTGCCAGCAGTTTTGGCCCGGACAGGGCTCCCGATGAGCAGTTCTTC
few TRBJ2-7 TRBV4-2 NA CASREEAGDEQYF TGTGCCAGCAGAGAGGAGGCCGGGGACGAGCAGTACTTC
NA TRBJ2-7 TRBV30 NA CASGPGGLAGSYEQYF TGTGCATCCGGGCCAGGGGGGTTAGCGGGGTCCTACGAGCAGTACTTC
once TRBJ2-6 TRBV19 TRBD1 CASSPGTGASGANVLTF TGTGCCAGTAGTCCAGGGACAGGGGCCTCTGGGGCCAACGTCCTGACTTTC
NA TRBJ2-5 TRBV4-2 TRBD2 CASSQVMAGGPQETQYF TGTGCCAGCAGCCAAGTGATGGCGGGAGGCCCTCAAGAGACCCAGTACTTC
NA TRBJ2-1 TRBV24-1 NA CATSDWGGEQFF TGTGCCACCAGTGATTGGGGAGGTGAGCAGTTCTTC
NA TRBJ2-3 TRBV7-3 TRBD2 CASRLSGIGTDTQYF TGTGCCAGCAGGCTTAGCGGGATCGGCACAGATACGCAGTATTTT
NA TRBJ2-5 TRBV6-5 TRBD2 CASSLTTQILAGETQYF TGTGCCAGCAGTTTGACGACCCAGATCCTAGCGGGGGAGACCCAGTACTTC
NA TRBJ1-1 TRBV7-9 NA CASSRRDIIHTEAFF TGTGCCAGCAGCCGGCGGGACATTATTCACACTGAAGCTTTCTTT
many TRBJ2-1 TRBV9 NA CASSVGYNEQFF TGTGCCAGCAGCGTAGGGTACAATGAGCAGTTCTTC
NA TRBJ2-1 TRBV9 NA CASSVGGGNEQFF TGTGCCAGCAGCGTCGGAGGGGGCAATGAGCAGTTCTTC
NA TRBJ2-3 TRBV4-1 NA CASSRAGSGSTDTQYF TGCGCCAGCAGCCGGGCGGGATCCGGTAGCACAGATACGCAGTATTTT
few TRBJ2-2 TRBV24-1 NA CATSVGTELFF TGTGCCACCAGTGTGGGTACAGAGCTGTTTTTT
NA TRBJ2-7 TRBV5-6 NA CASSLLFRDSTYEQYF TGTGCCAGCAGCTTGCTTTTCCGGGACTCGACCTACGAGCAGTACTTC
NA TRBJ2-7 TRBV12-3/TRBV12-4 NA CASRQGEGEQYF TGTGCCAGCAGGCAGGGGGAGGGCGAGCAGTACTTC
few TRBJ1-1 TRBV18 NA CASSRGGGMNTEAFF TGTGCCAGCTCACGGGGCGGGGGCATGAACACTGAAGCTTTCTTT
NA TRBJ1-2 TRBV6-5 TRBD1 CASSFHGTGDISDYGYTF TGTGCCAGCAGTTTTCACGGGACAGGGGATATTAGTGACTATGGCTACACCTTC
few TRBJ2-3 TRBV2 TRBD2 CASRRDYTGTDTQYF TGTGCCAGCAGAAGGGACTATACGGGGACAGATACGCAGTATTTT
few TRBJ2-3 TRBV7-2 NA CASSRSRATDTQYF TGTGCCAGCAGTAGAAGCAGGGCGACAGATACGCAGTATTTT
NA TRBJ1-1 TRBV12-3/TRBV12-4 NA CASSSPGTEAFF TGTGCCAGCAGTTCCCCGGGCACTGAAGCTTTCTTT
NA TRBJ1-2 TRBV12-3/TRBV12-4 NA CASSLWEVTNYGYTF TGTGCCAGCAGTTTATGGGAGGTAACCAACTATGGCTACACCTTC
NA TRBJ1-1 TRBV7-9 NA CASSLEGTLMNTEAFF TGTGCCAGCAGCTTAGAGGGCACCCTCATGAACACTGAAGCTTTCTTT
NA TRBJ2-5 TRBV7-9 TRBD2 CASSPRTSGRQLGSQYF TGTGCCAGCAGCCCTAGGACTAGCGGGAGGCAACTCGGGTCCCAGTACTTC
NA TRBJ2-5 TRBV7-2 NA CASSPSPGIKTQYF TGTGCCAGCAGCCCCTCTCCCGGGATAAAGACCCAGTACTTC
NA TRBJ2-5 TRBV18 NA CASSPTAETQYF TGTGCCAGCTCACCCACTGCGGAGACCCAGTACTTC
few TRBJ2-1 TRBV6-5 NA CASSYSPPSSYNEQFF TGTGCCAGCAGTTACTCGCCACCCAGCTCCTACAATGAGCAGTTCTTC
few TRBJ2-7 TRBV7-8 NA CASSLNSFTTYEQYF TGTGCCAGCAGCTTAAATTCTTTTACTACCTACGAGCAGTACTTC
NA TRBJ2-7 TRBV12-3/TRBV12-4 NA CASSRPGAGRYEQYF TGTGCCAGCAGTCGCCCGGGGGCTGGTAGATACGAGCAGTACTTC
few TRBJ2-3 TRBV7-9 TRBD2 CASSWGLAGVGTDTQYF TGTGCCAGCAGCTGGGGACTAGCGGGAGTCGGCACAGATACGCAGTATTTT
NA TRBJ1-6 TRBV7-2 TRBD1 CASSLDGQVNSPLHF TGTGCCAGCAGCTTAGACGGACAGGTTAATTCACCCCTCCACTTT
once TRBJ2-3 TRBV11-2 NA CASGAGGADTQYF TGTGCCAGTGGGGCCGGTGGCGCAGATACGCAGTATTTT
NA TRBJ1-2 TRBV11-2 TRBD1 CASSFGTGSYGYTF TGTGCCAGCAGCTTTGGGACAGGCTCCTATGGCTACACCTTC
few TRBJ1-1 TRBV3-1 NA CASSQYRVDTEAFF TGTGCCAGCAGCCAATACAGGGTGGACACTGAAGCTTTCTTT
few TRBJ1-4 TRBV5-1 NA CASKSGQGSEKLFF TGCGCCAGCAAGAGTGGACAAGGTAGTGAAAAACTGTTTTTT
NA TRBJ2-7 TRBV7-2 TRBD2 CASSGSGSVDEQYF TGTGCCAGCAGCGGAAGCGGGAGTGTCGACGAGCAGTACTTC
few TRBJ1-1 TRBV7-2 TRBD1 CASSLAGQGQTEAFF TGTGCCAGCAGCTTAGCGGGACAGGGGCAAACTGAAGCTTTCTTT
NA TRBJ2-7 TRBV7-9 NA CASSISQNEQYF TGTGCCAGCAGCATCTCCCAGAACGAGCAGTACTTC
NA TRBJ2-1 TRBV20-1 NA CSAREAGLAYNEQFF TGCAGTGCTAGAGAGGCAGGCCTAGCCTACAATGAGCAGTTCTTC
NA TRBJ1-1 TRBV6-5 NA CASSYSIGQGNTEAFF TGTGCCAGCAGTTACTCGATTGGGCAGGGGAACACTGAAGCTTTCTTT
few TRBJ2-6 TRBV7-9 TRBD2 CASSYREGHATF TGTGCCAGCAGCTACCGGGAGGGCCATGCGACTTTC
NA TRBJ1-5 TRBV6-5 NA CATRLTVNQPQHF TGTGCCACTAGATTGACAGTCAATCAGCCCCAGCATTTT
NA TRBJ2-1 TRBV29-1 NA CSAVYDNEQFF TGCAGCGCGGTCTACGACAATGAGCAGTTCTTC
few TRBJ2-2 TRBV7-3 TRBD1 CASSLSGGSFGTGELFF TGTGCCAGCAGCTTATCAGGGGGCTCGTTTGGAACCGGGGAGCTGTTTTTT
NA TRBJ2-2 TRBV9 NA CASSVSSGSSGELFF TGTGCCAGCAGCGTATCCAGCGGTTCGTCCGGGGAGCTGTTTTTT
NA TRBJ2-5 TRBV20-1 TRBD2 CSATSRGGQETQYF TGCAGTGCTACCTCTCGGGGAGGGCAAGAGACCCAGTACTTC
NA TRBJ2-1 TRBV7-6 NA CASSRGRMSEQFF TGTGCCAGCAGCCGGGGTCGGATGAGTGAGCAGTTCTTC
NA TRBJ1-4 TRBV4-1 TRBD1 CASSQAGTARNEKLFF TGCGCCAGCAGCCAAGCAGGGACAGCAAGAAATGAAAAACTGTTTTTT
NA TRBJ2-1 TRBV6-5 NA CASSRSVSYNEQFF TGTGCCAGCAGCAGATCGGTTTCCTACAATGAGCAGTTCTTC
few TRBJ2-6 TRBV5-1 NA CASSGTYSGANVLTF TGCGCCAGCAGCGGGACTTACTCTGGGGCCAACGTCCTGACTTTC